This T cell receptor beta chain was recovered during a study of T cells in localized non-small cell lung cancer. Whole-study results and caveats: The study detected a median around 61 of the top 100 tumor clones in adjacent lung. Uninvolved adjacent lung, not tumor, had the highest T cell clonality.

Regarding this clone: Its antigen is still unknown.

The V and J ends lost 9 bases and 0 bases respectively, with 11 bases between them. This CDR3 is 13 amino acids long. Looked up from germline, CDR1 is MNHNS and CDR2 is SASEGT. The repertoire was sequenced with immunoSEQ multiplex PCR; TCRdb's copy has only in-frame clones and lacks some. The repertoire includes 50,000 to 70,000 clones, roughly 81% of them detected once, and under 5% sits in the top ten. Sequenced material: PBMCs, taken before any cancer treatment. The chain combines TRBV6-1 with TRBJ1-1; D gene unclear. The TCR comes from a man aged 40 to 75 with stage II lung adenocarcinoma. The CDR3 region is CASLNSLNTEAFF. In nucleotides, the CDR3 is TGTGCCAGTTTAAACAGCTTGAACACTGAAGCTTTCTTT.